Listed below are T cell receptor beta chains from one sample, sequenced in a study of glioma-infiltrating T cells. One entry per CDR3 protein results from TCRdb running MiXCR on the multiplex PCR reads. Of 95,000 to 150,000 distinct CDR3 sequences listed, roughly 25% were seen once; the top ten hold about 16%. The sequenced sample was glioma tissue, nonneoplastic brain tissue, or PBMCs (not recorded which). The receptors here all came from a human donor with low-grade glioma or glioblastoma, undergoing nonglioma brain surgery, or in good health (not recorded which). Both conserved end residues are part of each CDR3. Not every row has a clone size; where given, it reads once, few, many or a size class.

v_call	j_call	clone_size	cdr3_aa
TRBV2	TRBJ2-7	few	CASRLTSGRMGEQYF
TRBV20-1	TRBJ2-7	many	CSAFGTDFGNEQYF
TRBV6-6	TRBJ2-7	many	CASSYTGGSPYEQYF
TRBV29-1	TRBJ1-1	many	CSVGDRGTEAFF
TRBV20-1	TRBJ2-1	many	CSARDGAAGGPPFNEQFF
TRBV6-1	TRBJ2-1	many	CASRRSALGNEQFF
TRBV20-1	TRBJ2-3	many	CSAREGAGSGSSDTQYF
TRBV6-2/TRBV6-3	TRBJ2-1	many	CASSYSSLGEGYNEQFF
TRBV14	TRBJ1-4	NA	CTSTLYFNEKLFF
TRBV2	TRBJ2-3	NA	CASSALGTASPATQSF
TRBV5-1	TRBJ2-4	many	CASSFRPGGQNIQYF
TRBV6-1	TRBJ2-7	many	CASSSSVVEQYF
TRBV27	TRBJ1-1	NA	CASSLGQTGVLMNTEAFF
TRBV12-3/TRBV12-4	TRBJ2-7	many	CASSIGLGGYEQYF
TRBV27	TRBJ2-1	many	CASSCWWEMWNEQFF
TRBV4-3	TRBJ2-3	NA	CASSFGTSTDTQYF
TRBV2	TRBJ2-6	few	CASSVYVDSLPSGANVLTF
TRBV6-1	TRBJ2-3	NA	CASNSFSGAADTKYF
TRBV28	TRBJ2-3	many	CASVRQGADTQYF
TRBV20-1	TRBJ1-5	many	CSASDDQPQHF
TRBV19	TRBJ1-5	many	CASSLTWQAQHF
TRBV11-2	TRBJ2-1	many	CASSLAAGTGGYNEQFF
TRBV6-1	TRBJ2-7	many	CASRPKPGQGAYEQYF
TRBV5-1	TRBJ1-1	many	CASSHTTGGNTEAFF
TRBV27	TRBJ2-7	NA	CGRSSLVGVDEQYF
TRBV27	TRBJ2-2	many	CASSFTDTGELFF
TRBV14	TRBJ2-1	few	CASSQAIVGEQFF
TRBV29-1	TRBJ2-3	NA	CSVEGGKLTDYRRDTQYF
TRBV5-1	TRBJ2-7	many	CASSPTGASDEQYF